This TCR beta chain was obtained from a study of PD-L1 blockade in urothelial cancer. Study summary: From about 2014, patients received atezolizumab, given as 1,200 mg intravenously every 3 weeks. Blood analysis occurred 3 weeks (second dose) and 6 weeks after treatment start. The median T cell count in blood samples was some 150,000.

CDR1 and CDR2 (germline): SNHLY, FYNNEI. This CDR3 region has 14 residues. Germline trimming cut 6 bases from V and 5 bases from J; bases unmatched to any gene: 7. Method: immunoSEQ multiplex PCR; TCRdb's copy keeps in-frame clones and lacks some. Counted here are approximately 100,000 clones, 91% occurring once; the ten biggest clones make up almost 0.95%. The V call is TRBV2, the J call TRBJ1-1; 9 bases are shared with TRBD1. The starting material was PBMCs, obtained around atezolizumab (anti-PD-L1) treatment. This TCR was sampled from a woman at least 80 years old with urothelial cancer. CDR3 sequence (DNA): TGTGCCAGCAGGGAACAGGGGGCGCGGACTGAAGCTTTCTTT. Its translation: CASREQGARTEAFF.